In its sample, the clone carrying this TCR beta chain was seen many times. Its antigen is undetermined. The data were obtained in a study of T cell repertoires in cytomegalovirus infection. At the level of the study: Use of recently identified HLA-C-restricted and well-studied HLA-B-restricted CMV epitopes was part of the study. Study-wide points: CMV-specific TCR beta clonotypes restricted by HLA-C were the ones dominating the ex vivo response.

This CDR3 spans 17 amino acids. Germline V lookup: CDR1 SGHVS, CDR2 FNYEAQ. V lost 3 bases and J lost 1, with 17 bases in between. Each CDR3 protein is one row after TCRdb ran MiXCR on the reads. Among roughly 920,000 distinct CDR3 sequences, less than 35% were seen once, and the ten largest hold more than 12%. This sequence joins TRBV7-6 and TRBJ2-3; D may be TRBD2 (6 bases). Source: cultured CD8+ T cells from PBMCs, taken from culture after CMV antigen stimulation. This receptor was taken from a human donor in good health (CMV status not recorded). Some clones in this sample may be carry-over from other donors' samples. As DNA, the CDR3 is TGTGCCAGCAGCTTCAGGACAACGGGGGAACGCACAGATACGCAGTATTTT. Encoded protein: CASSFRTTGERTDTQYF.